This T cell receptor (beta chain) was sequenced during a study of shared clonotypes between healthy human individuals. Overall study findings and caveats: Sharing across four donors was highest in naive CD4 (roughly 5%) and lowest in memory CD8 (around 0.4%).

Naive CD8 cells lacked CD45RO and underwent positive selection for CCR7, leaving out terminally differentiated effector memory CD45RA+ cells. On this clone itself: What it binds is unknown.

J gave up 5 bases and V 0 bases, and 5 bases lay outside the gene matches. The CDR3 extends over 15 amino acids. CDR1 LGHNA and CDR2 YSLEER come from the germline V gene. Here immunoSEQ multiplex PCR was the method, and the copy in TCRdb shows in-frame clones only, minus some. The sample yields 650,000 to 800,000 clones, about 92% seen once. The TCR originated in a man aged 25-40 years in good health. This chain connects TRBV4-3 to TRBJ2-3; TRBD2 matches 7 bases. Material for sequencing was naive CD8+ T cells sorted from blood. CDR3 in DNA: TGCGCCAGCAGCCAAGATAGCGGGTTAAGAGATACGCAGTATTTT. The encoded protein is CASSQDSGLRDTQYF.